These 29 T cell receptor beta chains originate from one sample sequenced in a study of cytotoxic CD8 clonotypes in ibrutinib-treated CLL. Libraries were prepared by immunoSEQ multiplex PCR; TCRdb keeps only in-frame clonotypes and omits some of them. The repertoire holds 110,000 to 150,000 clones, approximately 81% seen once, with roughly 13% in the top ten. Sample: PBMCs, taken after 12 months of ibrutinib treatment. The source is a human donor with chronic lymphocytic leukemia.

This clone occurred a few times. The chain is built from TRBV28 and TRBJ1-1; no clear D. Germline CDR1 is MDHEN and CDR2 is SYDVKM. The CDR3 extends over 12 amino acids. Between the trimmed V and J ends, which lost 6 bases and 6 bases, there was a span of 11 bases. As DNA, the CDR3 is TGTGCCAGCAGGTCAACGTCCGCTGAAGCTTTCTTT. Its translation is CASRSTSAEAFF.

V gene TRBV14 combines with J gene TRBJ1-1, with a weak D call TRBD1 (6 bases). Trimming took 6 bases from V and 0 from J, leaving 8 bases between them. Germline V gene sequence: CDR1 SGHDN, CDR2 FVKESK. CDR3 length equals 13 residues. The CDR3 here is CASRQGLNTEAFF. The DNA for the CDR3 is TGTGCCAGCAGGCAGGGGCTGAACACTGAAGCTTTCTTT.

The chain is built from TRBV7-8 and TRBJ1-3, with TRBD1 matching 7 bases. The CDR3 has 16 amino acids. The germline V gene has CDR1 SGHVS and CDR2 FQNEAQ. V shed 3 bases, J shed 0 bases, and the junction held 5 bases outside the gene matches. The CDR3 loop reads CASSLGQSNSGNTIYF. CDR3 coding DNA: TGTGCCAGCAGCTTGGGACAGTCCAACTCTGGAAACACCATATATTTT.

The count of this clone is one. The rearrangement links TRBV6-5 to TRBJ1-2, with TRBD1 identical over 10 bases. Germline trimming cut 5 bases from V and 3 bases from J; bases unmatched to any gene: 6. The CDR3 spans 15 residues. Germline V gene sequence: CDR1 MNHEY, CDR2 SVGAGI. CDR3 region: CASSAAGTGDYGYTF. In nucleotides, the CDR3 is TGTGCCAGCAGTGCCGCCGGGACAGGGGACTATGGCTACACCTTC.

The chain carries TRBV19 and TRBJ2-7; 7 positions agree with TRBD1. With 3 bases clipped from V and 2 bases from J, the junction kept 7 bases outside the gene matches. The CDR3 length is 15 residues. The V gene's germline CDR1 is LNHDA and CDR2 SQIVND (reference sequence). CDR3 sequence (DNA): TGTGCCAGTAGTATTTTTTTGACAGGGACCTACGAGCAGTACTTC. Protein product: CASSIFLTGTYEQYF.

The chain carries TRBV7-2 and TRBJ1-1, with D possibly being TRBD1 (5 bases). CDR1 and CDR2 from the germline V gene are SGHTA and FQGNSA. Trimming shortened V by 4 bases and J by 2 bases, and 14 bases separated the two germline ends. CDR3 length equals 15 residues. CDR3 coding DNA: TGTGCCAGCAGCTCCTGGGGGGGATCCAACACTGAAGCTTTCTTT. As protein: CASSSWGGSNTEAFF. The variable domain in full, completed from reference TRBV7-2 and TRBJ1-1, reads GAGVSQSPSNKVTEKGKDVELRCDPISGHTALYWYRQSLGQGLEFLIYFQGNSAPDKSGLPSDRFSAERTGGSVSTLTIQRTQQEDSAVYLCASSSWGGSNTEAFFGQGTRLTVV.

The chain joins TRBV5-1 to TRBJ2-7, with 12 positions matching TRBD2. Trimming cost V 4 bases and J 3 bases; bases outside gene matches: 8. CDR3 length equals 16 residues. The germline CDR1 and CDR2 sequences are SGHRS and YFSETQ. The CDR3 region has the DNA TGCGCCAGCAGCAAAGGACTAGCGGGACCTTTCTACGAGCAGTACTTC. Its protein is CASSKGLAGPFYEQYF.

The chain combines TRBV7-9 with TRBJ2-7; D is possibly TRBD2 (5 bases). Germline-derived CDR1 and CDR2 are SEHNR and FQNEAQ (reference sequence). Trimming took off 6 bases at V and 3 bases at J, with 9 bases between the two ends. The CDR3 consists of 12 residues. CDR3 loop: CASRVGDYEQYF. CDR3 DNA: TGTGCCAGCAGGGTCGGGGACTACGAGCAGTACTTC. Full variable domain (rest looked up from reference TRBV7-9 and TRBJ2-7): DTGVSQNPRHKITKRGQNVTFRCDPISEHNRLYWYRQTLGQGPEFLTYFQNEAQLEKSRLLSDRFSAERPKGSFSTLEIQRTEQGDSAMYLCASRVGDYEQYFGPGTRLTVT.

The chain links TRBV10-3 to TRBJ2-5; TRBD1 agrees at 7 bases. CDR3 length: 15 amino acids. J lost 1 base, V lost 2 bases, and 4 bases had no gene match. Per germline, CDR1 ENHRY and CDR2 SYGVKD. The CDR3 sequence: CAISEQGTVQETQYF. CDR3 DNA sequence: TGTGCCATCAGTGAGCAAGGGACAGTCCAAGAGACCCAGTACTTC.

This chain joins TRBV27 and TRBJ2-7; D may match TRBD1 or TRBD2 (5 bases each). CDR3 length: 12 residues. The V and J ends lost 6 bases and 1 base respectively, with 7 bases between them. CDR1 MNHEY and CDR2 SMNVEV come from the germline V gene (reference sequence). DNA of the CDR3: TGTGCCAGCAGGGGGGAGTCCTACGAGCAGTACTTC. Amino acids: CASRGESYEQYF.

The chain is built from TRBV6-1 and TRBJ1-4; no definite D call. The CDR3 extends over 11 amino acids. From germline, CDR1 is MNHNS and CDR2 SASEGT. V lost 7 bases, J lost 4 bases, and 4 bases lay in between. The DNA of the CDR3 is TGTGCCAGCATTTATAATGAAAAACTGTTTTTT. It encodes CASIYNEKLFF.

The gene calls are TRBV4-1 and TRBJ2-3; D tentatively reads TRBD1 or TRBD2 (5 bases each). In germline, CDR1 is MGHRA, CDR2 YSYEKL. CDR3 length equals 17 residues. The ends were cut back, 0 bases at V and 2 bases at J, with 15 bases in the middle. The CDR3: CASSQEGPWGNTDTQYF. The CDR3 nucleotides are TGCGCCAGCAGCCAAGAGGGGCCGTGGGGGAACACAGATACGCAGTATTTT.

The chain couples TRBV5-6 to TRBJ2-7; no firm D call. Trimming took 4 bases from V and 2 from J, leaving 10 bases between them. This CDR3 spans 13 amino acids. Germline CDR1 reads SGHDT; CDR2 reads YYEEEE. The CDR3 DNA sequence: TGTGCCAGCAGCCCGACATCGACCTACGAGCAGTACTTC. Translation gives CASSPTSTYEQYF.

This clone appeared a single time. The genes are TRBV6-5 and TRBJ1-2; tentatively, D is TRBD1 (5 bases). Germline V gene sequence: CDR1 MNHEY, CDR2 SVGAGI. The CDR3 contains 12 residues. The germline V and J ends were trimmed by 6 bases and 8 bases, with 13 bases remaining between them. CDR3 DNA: TGTGCCAGCAGGGGATCTTGGGACGGCTACACCTTC. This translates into CASRGSWDGYTF.

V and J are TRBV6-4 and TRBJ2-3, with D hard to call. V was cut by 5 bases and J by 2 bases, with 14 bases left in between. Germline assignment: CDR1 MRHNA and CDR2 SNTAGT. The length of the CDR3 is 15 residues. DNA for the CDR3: TGTGCCAGCAGTTTAAGTTTAGATTCCACAGATACGCAGTATTTT. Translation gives CASSLSLDSTDTQYF.

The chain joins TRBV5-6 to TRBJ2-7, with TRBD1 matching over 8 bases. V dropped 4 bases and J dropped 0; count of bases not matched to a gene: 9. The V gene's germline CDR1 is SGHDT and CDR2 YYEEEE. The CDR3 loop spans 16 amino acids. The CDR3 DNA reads TGTGCCAGCAGCGGGGGGACAGGAGAAAGCTCCTACGAGCAGTACTTC. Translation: CASSGGTGESSYEQYF.

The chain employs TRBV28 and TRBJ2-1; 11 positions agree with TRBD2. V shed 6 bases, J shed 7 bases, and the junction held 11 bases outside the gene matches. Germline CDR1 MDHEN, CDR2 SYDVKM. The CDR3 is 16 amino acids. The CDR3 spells CASSRGTSGPGNEQFF. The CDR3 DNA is TGTGCCAGCAGCCGAGGGACTAGCGGACCGGGTAATGAGCAGTTCTTC.

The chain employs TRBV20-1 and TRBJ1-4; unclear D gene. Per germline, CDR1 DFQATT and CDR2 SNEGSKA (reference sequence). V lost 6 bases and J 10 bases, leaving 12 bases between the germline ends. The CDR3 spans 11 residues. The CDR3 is CSAHDRGKLFF. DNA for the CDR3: TGCAGTGCCCACGATCGGGGAAAACTGTTTTTT.

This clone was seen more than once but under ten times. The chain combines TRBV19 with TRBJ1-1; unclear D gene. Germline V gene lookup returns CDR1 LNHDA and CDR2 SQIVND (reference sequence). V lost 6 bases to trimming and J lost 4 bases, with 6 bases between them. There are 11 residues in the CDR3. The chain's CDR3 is CASSLSTEAFF. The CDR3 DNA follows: TGTGCCAGTAGCCTCAGCACTGAAGCTTTCTTT.

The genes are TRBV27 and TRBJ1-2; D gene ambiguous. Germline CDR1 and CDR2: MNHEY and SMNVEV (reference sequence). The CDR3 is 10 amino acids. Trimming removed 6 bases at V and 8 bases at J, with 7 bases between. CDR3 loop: CASRPAGYTF. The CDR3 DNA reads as TGTGCCAGCAGGCCCGCCGGCTACACCTTC.

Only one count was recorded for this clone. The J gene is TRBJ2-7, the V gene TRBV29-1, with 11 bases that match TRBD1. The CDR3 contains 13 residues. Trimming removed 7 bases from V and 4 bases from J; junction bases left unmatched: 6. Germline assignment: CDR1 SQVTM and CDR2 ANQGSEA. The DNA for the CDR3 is TGCAGCGGAGGACAGGGGGCGCATTACGAGCAGTACTTC. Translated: CSGGQGAHYEQYF.

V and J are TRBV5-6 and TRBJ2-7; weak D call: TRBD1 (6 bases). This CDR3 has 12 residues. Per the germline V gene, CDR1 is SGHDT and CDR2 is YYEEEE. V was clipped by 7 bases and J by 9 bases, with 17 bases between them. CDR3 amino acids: CASDKPGHRQYF. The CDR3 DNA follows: TGTGCCAGCGACAAACCGGGACATAGGCAGTACTTC.

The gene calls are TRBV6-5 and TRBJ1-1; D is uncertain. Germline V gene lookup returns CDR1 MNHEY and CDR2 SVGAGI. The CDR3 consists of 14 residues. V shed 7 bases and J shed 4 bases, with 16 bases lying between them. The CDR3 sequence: CASTPQGSGTEAFF. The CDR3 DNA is TGTGCCAGCACACCCCAAGGGAGTGGCACTGAAGCTTTCTTT.

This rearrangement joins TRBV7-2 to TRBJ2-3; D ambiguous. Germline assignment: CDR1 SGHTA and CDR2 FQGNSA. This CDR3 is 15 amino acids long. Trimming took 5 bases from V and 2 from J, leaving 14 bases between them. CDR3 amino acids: CASSPANRVTDTQYF. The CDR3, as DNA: TGTGCCAGCAGCCCAGCAAACCGGGTCACAGATACGCAGTATTTT.

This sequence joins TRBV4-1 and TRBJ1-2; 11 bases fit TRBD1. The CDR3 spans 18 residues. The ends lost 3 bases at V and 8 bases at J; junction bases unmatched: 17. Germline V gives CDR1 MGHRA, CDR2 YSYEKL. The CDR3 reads CASSHLLWGQGVAGGYTF. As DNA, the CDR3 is TGCGCCAGCAGCCACTTACTGTGGGGACAGGGGGTAGCGGGAGGCTACACCTTC.

CDR3 sequence (DNA): TGTGCCAGCAGCCGACGACTAGCGGGAGGGTTCAATGAGCAGTTCTTC. This codes for CASSRRLAGGFNEQFF. The genes are TRBV11-1 and TRBJ2-1; the match to TRBD2 covers 14 bases. Per the germline V gene, CDR1 is SGHAT and CDR2 is FQDESV (reference sequence). J gave up 6 bases and V 5 bases, and 6 bases lay outside the gene matches. CDR3 length: 16 amino acids.

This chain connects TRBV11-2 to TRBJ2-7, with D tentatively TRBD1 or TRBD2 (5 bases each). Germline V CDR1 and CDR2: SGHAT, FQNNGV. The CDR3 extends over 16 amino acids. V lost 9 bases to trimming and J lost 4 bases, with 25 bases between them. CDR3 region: CASVVGPGTNHYEQYF. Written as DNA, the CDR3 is TGTGCCAGTGTCGTAGGACCCGGGACCAATCATTACGAGCAGTACTTC.

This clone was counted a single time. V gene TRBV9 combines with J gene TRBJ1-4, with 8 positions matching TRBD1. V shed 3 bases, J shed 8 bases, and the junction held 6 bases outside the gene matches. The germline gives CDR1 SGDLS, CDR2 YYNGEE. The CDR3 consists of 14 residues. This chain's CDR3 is CASSAPGGVEKLFF. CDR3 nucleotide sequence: TGTGCCAGCAGCGCTCCAGGGGGCGTAGAAAAACTGTTTTTT.

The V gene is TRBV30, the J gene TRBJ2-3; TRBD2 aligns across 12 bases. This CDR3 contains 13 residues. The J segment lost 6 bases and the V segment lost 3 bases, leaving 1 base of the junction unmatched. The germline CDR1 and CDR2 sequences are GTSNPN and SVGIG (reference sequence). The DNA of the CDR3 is TGTGCCTGGAGAGGACTAGCGGGGGATACGCAGTATTTT. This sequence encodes CAWRGLAGDTQYF.